This entry features one T cell receptor (beta chain) sequence. Antigen specificity is unknown. These data belong to a study of vaccination and CD4 T cells after COVID-19. The treatment here: roughly 11-day PBMC culture with coronavirus spike peptide pools or control peptides (ViraFEST assay). Sequencing of cultured CD4+ T cell DNA used the Oncomine TCR Beta short-read assay. TCRdb used MiXCR to reprocess the PCR reads, holding one entry per CDR3 protein. Of 4,800 or so distinct CDR3 sequences listed, 35% to 50% are singletons. The junction had 10 bases not matched to a gene; V was cut back by 4 bases and J by 8 bases. Germline loops: CDR1 DFQATT, CDR2 SNEGSKA (reference sequence). The CDR3 consists of 14 residues.

The TCR sequence derives from a human donor who had recovered from COVID-19. Sample: CD4+ T cells from blood, cultured in vitro. The chain joins TRBV20-1 to TRBJ2-1; TRBD2 matches 8 bases. This chain's CDR3 is CSATFGGGSDEQFF. Here the CDR3 DNA reads TGCAGTGCTACTTTCGGCGGGGGGAGCGATGAGCAGTTCTTC.